The clone carrying this T cell receptor beta chain was seen a few times. Amplification of TCR beta CDR3 regions was performed using RNA transcripts as template. The TCR CDR3 first-round RT-PCR relied on the HTBI primer set. Each CDR3 protein is one row after TCRdb ran MiXCR on the multiplex PCR reads. Of 800,000 or so distinct CDR3 sequences in the sample, 38% were seen once. This sample is drawn from a study of T cells in Graves' hyperthyroidism and ophthalmopathy. Whole-study context: Before any treatment, at initial diagnosis, peripheral blood was collected.

With 5 bases clipped from V and 5 bases from J, the junction kept 6 bases outside the gene matches. The CDR3 sequence is 15 residues long. An absence of ophthalmopathy progression within 18 months meant stable Graves' hyperthyroidism. The sample was blood. The chain combines TRBV12-3 or TRBV12-4 with TRBJ2-5; 12 bases align to TRBD1. This clonotype originated in a man between 18 and 35 years old with Graves' hyperthyroidism. For the CDR3, the DNA is TGTGCCAGCAGTGGAGGGACAGGGGGCAGGGAGACCCAGTACTTC. As protein: CASSGGTGGRETQYF.